The following is a TCR beta chain sequence with its context. Antigen unknown. CDR3 length: 17 amino acids. V was pared by 4 bases and J by 0 bases, with 17 bases between. CDR1 is SGDLS and CDR2 is YYNGEE in the germline V gene. Sequencing in the ViraFEST assay came after antigen-specific CD4+ T cells had been expanded with viral peptide pools, which were used to stimulate PBMC. CD4+ T cell isolation took place after less than 13 days of culture. Two-dose vaccination with either BNT162b2 or mRNA-1273 was given to the participants. The data originate from a study of vaccination effects on CD4 cells after COVID-19. The protocol was immunoSEQ multiplex PCR, while the TCRdb copy is restricted to in-frame clones and leaves out a portion. The repertoire consists of some 30,000 clones, with 65% to 90% occurring once and the leading ten covering over 4.5%. Regarding the study as a whole: Few convalescent patients and no early post-infection timepoints were included in the study.

This receptor was identified in a human donor who received a COVID-19 vaccine. Some clones in this sample may be carry-over from other donors' samples. This sequence joins TRBV9 and TRBJ1-5; D is perhaps TRBD1 (5 bases). The sequencing here drew on CD4+ T cells from PBMCs cultured with SARS-CoV-2 spike peptides, taken after COVID-19 vaccination. CDR3 sequence (DNA): TGTGCCAGCAGCCCCACAGACAGCCTCTATAGCAATCAGCCCCAGCATTTT. Its translation: CASSPTDSLYSNQPQHF.